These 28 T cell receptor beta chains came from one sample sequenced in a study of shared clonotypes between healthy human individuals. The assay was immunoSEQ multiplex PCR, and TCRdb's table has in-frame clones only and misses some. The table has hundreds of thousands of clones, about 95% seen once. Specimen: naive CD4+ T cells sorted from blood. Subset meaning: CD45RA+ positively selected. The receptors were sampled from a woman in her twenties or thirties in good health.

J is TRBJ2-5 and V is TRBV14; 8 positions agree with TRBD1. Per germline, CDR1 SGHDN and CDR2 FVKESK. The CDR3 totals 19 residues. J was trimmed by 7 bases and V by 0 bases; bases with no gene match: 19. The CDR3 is CASSQEPQGARPFKLTQYF. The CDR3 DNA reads TGTGCCAGCAGCCAAGAACCCCAGGGGGCACGTCCCTTTAAACTGACCCAGTACTTC.

CDR3 nucleotides: TGTGCCAGTAGTTCAGCTAGCGGGAGTAGTGGCAATGAGCAGTTCTTC. Its translation: CASSSASGSSGNEQFF. The chain combines TRBV19 with TRBJ2-1; 10 bases map to TRBD2. In germline, CDR1 is LNHDA, CDR2 SQIVND (reference sequence). This CDR3 is 16 amino acids long. V gave up 5 bases and J gave up 6 bases; unmatched junction bases: 10.

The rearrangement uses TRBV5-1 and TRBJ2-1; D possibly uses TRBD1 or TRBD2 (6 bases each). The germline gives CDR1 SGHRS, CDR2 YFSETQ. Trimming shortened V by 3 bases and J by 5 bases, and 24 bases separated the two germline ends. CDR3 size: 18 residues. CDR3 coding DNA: TGCGCCAGCAGCTCTGGGGGCGGGACGGGATTGGGTGACAATGAGCAGTTCTTC. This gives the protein CASSSGGGTGLGDNEQFF.

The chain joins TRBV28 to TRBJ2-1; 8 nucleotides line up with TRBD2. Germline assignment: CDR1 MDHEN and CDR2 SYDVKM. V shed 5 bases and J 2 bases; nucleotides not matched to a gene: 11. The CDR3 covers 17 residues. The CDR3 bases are TGTGCCAGCAGTCCCAACACCCGAGCGGGGGCCTACAATGAGCAGTTCTTC. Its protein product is CASSPNTRAGAYNEQFF.

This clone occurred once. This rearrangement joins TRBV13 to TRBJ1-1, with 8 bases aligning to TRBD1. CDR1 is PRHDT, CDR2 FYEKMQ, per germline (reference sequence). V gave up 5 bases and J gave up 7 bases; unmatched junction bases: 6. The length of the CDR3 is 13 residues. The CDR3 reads CASSGGQASEAFF. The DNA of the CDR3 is TGTGCCAGCAGCGGGGGACAGGCCAGTGAAGCTTTCTTT.

The CDR3 DNA is TGTGCCAGCTCACCTCTCGACGGTGGGGATGAGCAGTTCTTC. The encoded protein is CASSPLDGGDEQFF. The rearrangement joins TRBV18 to TRBJ2-1; D uncertain. From germline, CDR1 is KGHSH and CDR2 LQKENI. The CDR3 extends over 14 amino acids. Trimming took off 3 bases at V and 8 bases at J, with 14 bases between the two ends.

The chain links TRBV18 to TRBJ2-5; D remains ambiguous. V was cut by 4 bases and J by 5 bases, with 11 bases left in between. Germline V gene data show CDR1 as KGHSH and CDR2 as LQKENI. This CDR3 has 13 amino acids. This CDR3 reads CASSLTQTETQYF. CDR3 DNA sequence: TGTGCCAGCTCACTCACCCAGACGGAGACCCAGTACTTC.

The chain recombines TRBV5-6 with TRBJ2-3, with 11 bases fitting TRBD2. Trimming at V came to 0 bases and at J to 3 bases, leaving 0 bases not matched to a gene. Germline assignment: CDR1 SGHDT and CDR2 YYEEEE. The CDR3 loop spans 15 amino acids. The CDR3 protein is CASSLASGRTDTQYF. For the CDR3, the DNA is TGTGCCAGCAGCTTGGCTAGCGGGAGGACAGATACGCAGTATTTT.

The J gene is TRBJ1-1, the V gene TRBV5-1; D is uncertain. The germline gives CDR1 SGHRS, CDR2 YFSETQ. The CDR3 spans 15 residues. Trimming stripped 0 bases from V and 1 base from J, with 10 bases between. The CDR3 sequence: CASSLGAGWNTEAFF. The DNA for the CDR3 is TGCGCCAGCAGCTTGGGAGCAGGATGGAACACTGAAGCTTTCTTT.

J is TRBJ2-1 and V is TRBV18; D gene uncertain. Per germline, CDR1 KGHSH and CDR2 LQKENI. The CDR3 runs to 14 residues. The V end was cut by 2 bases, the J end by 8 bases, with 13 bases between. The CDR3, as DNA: TGTGCCAGCTCACCAGGCGGTGTCCCCCATGAGCAGTTCTTC. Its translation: CASSPGGVPHEQFF. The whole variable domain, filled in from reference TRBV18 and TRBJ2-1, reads NAGVMQNPRHLVRRRGQEARLRCSPMKGHSHVYWYRQLPEEGLKFMVYLQKENIIDESGMPKERFSAEFPKEGPSILRIQQVVRGDSAAYFCASSPGGVPHEQFFGPGTRLTVL.

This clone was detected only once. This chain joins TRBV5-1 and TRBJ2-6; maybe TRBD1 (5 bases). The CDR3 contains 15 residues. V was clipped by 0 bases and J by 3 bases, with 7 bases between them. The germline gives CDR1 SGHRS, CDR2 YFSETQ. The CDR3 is CASSLEGVGANVLTF. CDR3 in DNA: TGCGCCAGCAGCTTGGAAGGGGTTGGGGCCAACGTCCTGACTTTC.

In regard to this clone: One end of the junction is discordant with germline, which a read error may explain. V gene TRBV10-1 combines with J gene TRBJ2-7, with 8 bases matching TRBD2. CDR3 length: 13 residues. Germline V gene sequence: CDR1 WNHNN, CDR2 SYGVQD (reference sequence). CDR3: CASQHRNKRERDF. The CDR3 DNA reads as TGCGCCAGCCAGCACCGTAACAAGCGGGAGAGGGACTTC.

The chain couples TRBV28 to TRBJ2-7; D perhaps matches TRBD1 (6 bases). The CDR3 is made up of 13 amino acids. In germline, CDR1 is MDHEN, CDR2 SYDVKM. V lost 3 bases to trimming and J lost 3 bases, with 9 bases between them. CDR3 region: CASSLGTSYEQYF. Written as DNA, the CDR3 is TGTGCCAGCAGTTTGGGGACAAGCTACGAGCAGTACTTC.

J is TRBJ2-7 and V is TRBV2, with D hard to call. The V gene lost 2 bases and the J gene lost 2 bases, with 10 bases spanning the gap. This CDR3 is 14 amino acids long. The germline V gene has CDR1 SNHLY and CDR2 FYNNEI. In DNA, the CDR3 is TGTGCCAGCAGTGAAAGAATACAACCCTACGAGCAGTACTTC. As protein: CASSERIQPYEQYF.

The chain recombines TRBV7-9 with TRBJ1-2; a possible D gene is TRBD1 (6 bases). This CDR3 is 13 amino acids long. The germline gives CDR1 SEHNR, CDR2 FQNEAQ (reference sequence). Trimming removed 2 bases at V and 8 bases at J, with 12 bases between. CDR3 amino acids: CASSLQGIKGYTF. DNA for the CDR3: TGTGCCAGCAGCTTACAGGGGATAAAAGGCTACACCTTC.

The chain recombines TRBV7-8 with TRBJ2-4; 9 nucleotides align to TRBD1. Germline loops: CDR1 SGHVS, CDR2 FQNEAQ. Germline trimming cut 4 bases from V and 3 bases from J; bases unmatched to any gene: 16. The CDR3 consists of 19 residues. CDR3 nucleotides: TGTGCCAGCAGCTCACGGACAGGGGATGCATCATGGGGCAAAAACATTCAGTACTTC. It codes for CASSSRTGDASWGKNIQYF.

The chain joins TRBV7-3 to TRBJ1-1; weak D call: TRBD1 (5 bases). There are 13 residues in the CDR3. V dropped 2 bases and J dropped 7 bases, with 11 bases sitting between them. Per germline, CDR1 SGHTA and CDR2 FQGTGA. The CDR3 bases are TGTGCCAGCAGCTTAGCTAGGGGCCGTGAAGCTTTCTTT. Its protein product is CASSLARGREAFF.

CDR3 sequence (DNA): TGTGCCAGCAGTTACCTCATGGCGGACGAGCAGTACTTC. Its translation: CASSYLMADEQYF. The J gene is TRBJ2-7, the V gene TRBV6-4; D gene unclear. V was trimmed by 5 bases and J by 5 bases, leaving 13 bases between them. The germline CDR1 and CDR2 sequences are MRHNA and SNTAGT. The CDR3 sequence is 13 residues long.

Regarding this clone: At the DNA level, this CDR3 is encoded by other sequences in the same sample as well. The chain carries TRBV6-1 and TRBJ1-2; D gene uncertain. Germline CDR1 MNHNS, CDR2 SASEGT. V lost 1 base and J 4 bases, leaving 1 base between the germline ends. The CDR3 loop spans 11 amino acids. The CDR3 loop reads CASSEGYGYTF. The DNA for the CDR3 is TGTGCCAGCAGTGAAGGCTATGGCTACACCTTC.

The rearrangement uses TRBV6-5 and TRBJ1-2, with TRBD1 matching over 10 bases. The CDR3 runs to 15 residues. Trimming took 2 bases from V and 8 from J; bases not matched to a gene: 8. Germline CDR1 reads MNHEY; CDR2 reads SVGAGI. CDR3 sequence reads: CASSYQRQGAEGYTF. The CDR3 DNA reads TGTGCCAGCAGTTACCAGAGACAGGGGGCAGAAGGCTACACCTTC.

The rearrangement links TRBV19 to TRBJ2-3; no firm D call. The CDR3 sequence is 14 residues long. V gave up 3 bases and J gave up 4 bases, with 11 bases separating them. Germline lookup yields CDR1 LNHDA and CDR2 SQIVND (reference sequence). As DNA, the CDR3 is TGTGCCAGTAGTATGGTCTCTGGGGCAGATACGCAGTATTTT. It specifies CASSMVSGADTQYF.

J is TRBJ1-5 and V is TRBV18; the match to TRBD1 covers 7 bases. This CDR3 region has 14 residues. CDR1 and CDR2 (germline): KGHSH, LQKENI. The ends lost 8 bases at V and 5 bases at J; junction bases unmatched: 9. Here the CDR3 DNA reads TGTGCCAGCCACGGACAGGATTCCGATCAGCCCCAGCATTTT. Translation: CASHGQDSDQPQHF.

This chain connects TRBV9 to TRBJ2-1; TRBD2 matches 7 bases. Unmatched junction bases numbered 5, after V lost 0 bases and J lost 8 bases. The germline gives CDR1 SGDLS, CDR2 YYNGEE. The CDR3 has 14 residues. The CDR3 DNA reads TGTGCCAGCAGCGTAGTGACTAGCATTCATGAGCAGTTCTTC. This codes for CASSVVTSIHEQFF.

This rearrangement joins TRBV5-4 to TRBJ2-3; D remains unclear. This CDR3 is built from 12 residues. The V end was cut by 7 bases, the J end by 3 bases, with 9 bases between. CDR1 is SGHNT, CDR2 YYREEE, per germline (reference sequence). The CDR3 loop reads CASRIDTDTQYF. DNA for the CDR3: TGTGCCAGCCGAATTGATACAGATACGCAGTATTTT.

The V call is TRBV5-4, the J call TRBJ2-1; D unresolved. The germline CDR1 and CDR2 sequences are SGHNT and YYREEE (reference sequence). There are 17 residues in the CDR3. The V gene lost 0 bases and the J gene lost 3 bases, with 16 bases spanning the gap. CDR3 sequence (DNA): TGTGCCAGCAGCTTGGATCCCGGGTTACAGCTCTACAATGAGCAGTTCTTC. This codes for CASSLDPGLQLYNEQFF. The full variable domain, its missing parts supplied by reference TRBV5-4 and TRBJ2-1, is ETGVTQSPTHLIKTRGQQVTLRCSSQSGHNTVSWYQQALGQGPQFIFQYYREEENGRGNFPPRFSGLQFPNYSSELNVNALELDDSALYLCASSLDPGLQLYNEQFFGPGTRLTVL.

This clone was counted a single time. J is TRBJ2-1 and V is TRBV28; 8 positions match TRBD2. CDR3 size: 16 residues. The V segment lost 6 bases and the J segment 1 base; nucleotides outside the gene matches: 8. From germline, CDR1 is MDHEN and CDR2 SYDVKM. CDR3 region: CASSYSGRGSYNEQFF. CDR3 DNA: TGTGCCAGCAGCTACAGCGGGAGAGGGTCCTACAATGAGCAGTTCTTC.

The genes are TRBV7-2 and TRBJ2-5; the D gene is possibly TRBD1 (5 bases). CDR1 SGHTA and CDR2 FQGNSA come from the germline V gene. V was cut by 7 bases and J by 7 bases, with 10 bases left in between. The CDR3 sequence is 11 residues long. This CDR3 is CASTDSGTQYF. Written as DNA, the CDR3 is TGTGCCAGCACCGACAGTGGGACCCAGTACTTC.

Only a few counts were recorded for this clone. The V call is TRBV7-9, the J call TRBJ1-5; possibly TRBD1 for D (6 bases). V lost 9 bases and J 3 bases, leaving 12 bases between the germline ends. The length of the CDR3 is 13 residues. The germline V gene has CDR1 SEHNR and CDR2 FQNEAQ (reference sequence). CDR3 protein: CASSQGLNQPQHF. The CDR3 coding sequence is TGTGCCAGTTCCCAGGGGCTCAATCAGCCCCAGCATTTT.